This TCR beta chain emerged from a study of post-analysis software for immune sequencing data (dated by TCRdb to the mid-2010s). Study-wide context: Recorded disease courses included relapsing-remitting, secondary progressive and progressive-relapsing multiple sclerosis, with some patients lacking subtype annotation. The patient repertoires were set against about 12 previously published healthy control repertoires from donors whose ages ranged from about 6 to 25 years. A subset of samples was prepared in parallel using single-end sample barcoding, then pooled and co-amplified after Illumina adapter ligation.

What the study reported, not specific to this receptor: Patients showed significantly higher frequencies than controls for roughly five TRBV segments, among them TRBV5-6, TRBV5-1 and TRBV20-1. The multiple sclerosis patient group was slightly younger than the control group. Compared with controls, multiple sclerosis patients had significantly lower normalized Chao1 diversity, a finding suggesting substantial peripheral T-cell clonal expansion. Strong co-clustering of samples prepared in the same batch was shown by direct clustering with F measure, prompting a batch-effect correction.

To demonstrate the VDJtools post-analysis software, the study profiled TCR beta repertoires from the peripheral blood of about a dozen young patients with multiple sclerosis. The patients with multiple sclerosis were children and adolescents between roughly 6 and 17 years of age. Counted from cysteine to phenylalanine, this CDR3 has 17 amino acids. Kept here is only the CDR3 DNA, which spans 51 bases and is read in frame from base 1. At the junction V is shortened by 4 bases and J by 5 bases; bases outside the gene matches: 11. The CDR1 and CDR2 encoded by the germline V gene are MGHDK and SYGVNS. The library was produced with PCR. Sequenced using an Illumina HiSeq 2500. To reduce PCR and sequencing biases, unique molecular identifiers were incorporated into the TCR beta cDNA libraries. Roughly 500,000 cDNA molecules were obtained for every 1 to 10 million input T cells, so each molecule roughly corresponded to one T cell. The patient libraries were prepared and sequenced with the same protocol used for the earlier healthy control dataset. Within a given batch, samples were prepared together, multiplexed and sequenced on the same HiSeq lane. For the original study's pipeline: MIGEC was used to process the raw barcoded reads, and molecular identifier groups with only a single read were discarded before consensus assembly and CDR3 extraction. VDJtools was used for post-analysis of the clonotype tables, with diversity normalized by down-sampling every dataset to the smallest sample size. To correct batch-related cross-sample contamination, repertoire overlap clustering matched CDR3 amino acid sequences but not nucleotide sequences. The public reads were run again by TCRdb, first through fastp at Q25 and then through MiXCR, and only productive beta chains were kept. Each CDR3 protein gets just one entry, which takes the most common genes and DNA from the rows behind it. These V and J calls rely on TCRdb rather than the paper's analysis. For this sample there are fewer than 900,000 distinct CDR3 sequences; just over 45% appear just once. The ten largest clones take up 4.9% of the sample.

This clonotype came up once. No antigen is known for it. Base qualities are missing; no much larger clone stands one base away. Sequences were obtained from blood. The receptor was derived from a girl aged 5 to 17 with multiple sclerosis. This receptor chain uses TRBV25-1 and TRBJ1-6; TRBD1 agrees with 7 junctional bases. The encoded CDR3 is CASSGPWGTANNSPLHF. The nucleotides are TGTGCCAGCAGTGGGCCCTGGGGGACAGCAAATAATTCACCCCTCCACTTT.